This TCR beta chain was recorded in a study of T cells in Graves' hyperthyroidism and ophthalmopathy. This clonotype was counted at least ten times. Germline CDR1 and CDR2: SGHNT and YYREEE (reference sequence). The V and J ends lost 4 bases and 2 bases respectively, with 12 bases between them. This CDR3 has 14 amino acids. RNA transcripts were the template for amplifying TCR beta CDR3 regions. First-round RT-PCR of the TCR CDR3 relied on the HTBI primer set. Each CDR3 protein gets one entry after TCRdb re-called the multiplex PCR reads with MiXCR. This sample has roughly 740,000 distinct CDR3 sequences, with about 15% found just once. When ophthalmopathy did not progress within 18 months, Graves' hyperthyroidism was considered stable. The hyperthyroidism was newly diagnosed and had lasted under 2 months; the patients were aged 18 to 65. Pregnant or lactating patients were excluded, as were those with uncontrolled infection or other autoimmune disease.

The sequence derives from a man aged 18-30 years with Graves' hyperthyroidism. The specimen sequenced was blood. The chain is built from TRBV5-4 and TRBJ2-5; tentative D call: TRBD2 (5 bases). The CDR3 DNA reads TGTGCCAGCAGCCGGGCCTCGGGGCAAGAGACCCAGTACTTC. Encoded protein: CASSRASGQETQYF.